Following are 22 T cell receptor beta chains from one sample sequenced in a study of shared clonotypes between healthy human individuals. Produced via immunoSEQ multiplex PCR; TCRdb's table is partial and in-frame only. The table records approximately 1.5 million clones, approximately 98% of them present only once. Sequencing was performed on naive CD4+ T cells sorted from blood. Subset in this sample: CD45RA+ positively selected. These receptors were collected from a young man in good health.

The chain joins TRBV14 to TRBJ1-2; the D is unclear. Trimming pared 0 bases from V and 3 bases from J, leaving 14 bases between. This CDR3 spans 16 amino acids. Germline CDR1 SGHDN, CDR2 FVKESK. CDR3 protein: CASSQDRWGKDYGYTF. The DNA of the CDR3 is TGTGCCAGCAGCCAAGATAGGTGGGGAAAGGACTATGGCTACACCTTC.

This clone was observed a single time. CDR3 amino acids: CASRAGAGLHTEAFF. In DNA form, the CDR3 reads TGCGCCAGCAGGGCGGGAGCAGGACTACACACTGAAGCTTTCTTT. The chain combines TRBV5-1 with TRBJ1-1; D unresolved. V was cut by 5 bases and J by 3 bases, with 17 bases left in between. Germline CDR1 reads SGHRS; CDR2 reads YFSETQ. The CDR3 runs 15 residues.

This clone was found once. The chain joins TRBV27 to TRBJ2-1, with D perhaps TRBD1 (7 bases). Trimming left V 3 bases short and J 4 bases short, with 25 bases between. The CDR3 is 19 residues long. From germline, CDR1 is MNHEY and CDR2 SMNVEV (reference sequence). The CDR3 region is CASSFEGGRLANKYNEQFF. Here the CDR3 DNA reads TGTGCCAGCAGTTTCGAAGGGGGCAGGCTAGCGAATAAGTACAATGAGCAGTTCTTC.

The chain recombines TRBV10-3 with TRBJ2-1; 7 bases line up with TRBD1. CDR1 and CDR2 (germline): ENHRY, SYGVKD. V shed 6 bases and J 5 bases; nucleotides not matched to a gene: 7. CDR3 size: 14 residues. The CDR3 nucleotides are TGTGCCATCAGATCGGACAGGTCTGACAATGAGCAGTTCTTC. It translates to CAIRSDRSDNEQFF.

This clone was detected once. The chain couples TRBV29-1 to TRBJ1-2; 9 nucleotides align to TRBD1. The V and J ends lost 6 bases and 4 bases, in that order; junction bases with no gene match: 6. Germline assignment: CDR1 SQVTM and CDR2 ANQGSEA. The CDR3 consists of 13 residues. CDR3 sequence (DNA): TGCAGCGTAGATTCGACAGGGGGCTATGGCTACACCTTC. Translation: CSVDSTGGYGYTF.

This chain uses TRBV5-1 with TRBJ2-5; D unclear. The CDR3 totals 14 residues. Germline-derived CDR1 and CDR2 are SGHRS and YFSETQ. Trimming removed 4 bases at V and 5 bases at J, with 15 bases between. This chain's CDR3 is CASSPDPDGETQYF. Here the CDR3 DNA reads TGCGCCAGCAGCCCTGACCCCGACGGGGAGACCCAGTACTTC.

This clone was observed once. The sample has other DNA sequences that encode this CDR3 too. The chain combines TRBV7-2 with TRBJ2-3; the D is unclear. The V gene's germline CDR1 is SGHTA and CDR2 FQGNSA. Deletions cut 5 bases from V and 1 base from J, with 4 bases between. The CDR3 loop spans 12 amino acids. The CDR3 loop is CASSRGTDTQYF. CDR3 sequence (DNA): TGTGCCAGCAGCCGGGGCACAGATACGCAGTATTTT.

This clone was observed a single time. The chain carries TRBV5-8 and TRBJ1-1; D remains unclear. This CDR3 comprises 14 residues. From germline, CDR1 is SGHTS and CDR2 YDEGEE. Trimming cost V 2 bases and J 4 bases, with 12 bases left between them. The CDR3 DNA follows: TGTGCCAGCAGCTTTTGGTCGGGGAGCACTGAAGCTTTCTTT. Its protein product is CASSFWSGSTEAFF.

This clone appeared a single time. This chain uses TRBV28 with TRBJ2-7; weak D call: TRBD1 (6 bases). Germline CDR1 MDHEN, CDR2 SYDVKM. Trimming pared 5 bases from V and 4 bases from J, leaving 18 bases between. This CDR3 has 15 amino acids. CDR3 loop: CASSVEPTGLYEQYF. CDR3 nucleotides: TGTGCCAGCAGTGTAGAACCGACAGGACTTTACGAGCAGTACTTC.

The rearrangement uses TRBV5-1 and TRBJ2-1; no definite D call. Per germline, CDR1 SGHRS and CDR2 YFSETQ. V was trimmed by 5 bases and J by 3 bases, leaving 6 bases between them. This CDR3 comprises 12 residues. CDR3 sequence (DNA): TGCGCCAGCAGGGAAGACTACAATGAGCAGTTCTTC. Protein sequence: CASREDYNEQFF.

V and J are TRBV19 and TRBJ1-2; D possibly corresponds to TRBD1 (6 bases). The CDR3 extends over 17 amino acids. V was pared by 4 bases and J by 8 bases, with 26 bases between. Germline V lookup: CDR1 LNHDA, CDR2 SQIVND (reference sequence). Written as DNA, the CDR3 is TGTGCCAGTAGTACCTCGGGACATGATGAAGTTATGTGGGGCTACACCTTC. Translating it yields CASSTSGHDEVMWGYTF.

This clone was observed once. The V call is TRBV7-2, the J call TRBJ1-5; D is ambiguous. CDR3 length: 13 amino acids. V was clipped by 5 bases and J by 7 bases, with 12 bases between them. The germline CDR1 and CDR2 sequences are SGHTA and FQGNSA. The CDR3 DNA reads as TGTGCCAGCAGCCCCCGTTCCGAACAGCCCCAGCATTTT. Protein: CASSPRSEQPQHF.

Points on this clone: The sample contains more than one DNA sequence encoding this CDR3. This chain uses TRBV5-6 with TRBJ1-1; the D is unclear. The germline CDR1 and CDR2 sequences are SGHDT and YYEEEE. This CDR3 spans 13 amino acids. V lost 1 base, J lost 1 base, and 5 bases lay in between. This chain's CDR3 is CASSLLGNTEAFF. CDR3 in DNA: TGTGCCAGCAGCTTGTTGGGGAACACTGAAGCTTTCTTT.

V usage is TRBV7-9 and J usage is TRBJ1-5; D unclear. CDR3 size: 14 residues. From germline, CDR1 is SEHNR and CDR2 FQNEAQ (reference sequence). V was shortened by 5 bases and J by 1 base, with 9 bases between the two germline ends. The CDR3 DNA reads as TGTGCCAGCAGCGAGATCCTAAGCAATCAGCCCCAGCATTTT. Encoded protein: CASSEILSNQPQHF.

The rearrangement links TRBV5-8 to TRBJ2-7, with TRBD2 matching over 11 bases. The germline gives CDR1 SGHTS, CDR2 YDEGEE. The V gene end was trimmed by 2 bases and the J gene end by 5 bases; junction bases not matched to a gene: 15. This CDR3 comprises 18 residues. The CDR3 reads CASSFRASGRMSGDEQYF. The CDR3 coding sequence is TGTGCCAGCAGCTTCCGGGCTAGCGGGAGGATGTCTGGGGACGAGCAGTACTTC.

This clone was recorded once. The chain employs TRBV11-2 and TRBJ2-7, with 9 bases aligning to TRBD1. The V gene end was trimmed by 1 base and the J gene end by 4 bases; junction bases not matched to a gene: 11. The CDR3 has 17 amino acids. The V gene's germline CDR1 is SGHAT and CDR2 FQNNGV. The CDR3 sequence: CASSLASGTGLLYEQYF. The CDR3, as DNA: TGTGCCAGCAGCTTAGCGTCCGGGACAGGGTTACTGTACGAGCAGTACTTC. The full variable domain, completed using reference TRBV11-2 and TRBJ2-7, is EAGVAQSPRYKIIEKRQSVAFWCNPISGHATLYWYQQILGQGPKLLIQFQNNGVVDDSQLPKDRFSAERLKGVDSTLKIQPAKLEDSAVYLCASSLASGTGLLYEQYFGPGTRLTVT.

CDR3 in DNA: TGTGCCAGCTCACCAGTAGCTCCCGAGCAGTACTTC. The encoded protein is CASSPVAPEQYF. V is TRBV18 and J is TRBJ2-7; no firm D call. This CDR3 contains 12 residues. V was shortened by 2 bases and J by 6 bases, with 8 bases between the two germline ends. Per the germline V gene, CDR1 is KGHSH and CDR2 is LQKENI. Supplemented by reference TRBV18 and TRBJ2-7, the full variable domain reads NAGVMQNPRHLVRRRGQEARLRCSPMKGHSHVYWYRQLPEEGLKFMVYLQKENIIDESGMPKERFSAEFPKEGPSILRIQQVVRGDSAAYFCASSPVAPEQYFGPGTRLTVT.

J is TRBJ2-5 and V is TRBV2, with D unresolved. The CDR3 sequence is 12 residues long. The ends were cut back, 7 bases at V and 1 base at J, with 7 bases in the middle. The germline V gene has CDR1 SNHLY and CDR2 FYNNEI. CDR3 residues: CASMGSQETQYF. CDR3 coding DNA: TGTGCCAGCATGGGGTCCCAAGAGACCCAGTACTTC. The full variable domain, in which reference TRBV2 and TRBJ2-5 provide the parts outside the CDR3, is EPEVTQTPSHQVTQMGQEVILRCVPISNHLYFYWYRQILGQKVEFLVSFYNNEISEKSEIFDDQFSVERPDGSNFTLKIRSTKLEDSAMYFCASMGSQETQYFGPGTRLLVL.

The genes are TRBV5-1 and TRBJ2-7; 7 nucleotides line up with TRBD2. CDR3 length: 14 residues. With 7 bases clipped from V and 7 bases from J, the junction kept 14 bases outside the gene matches. Germline V gene sequence: CDR1 SGHRS, CDR2 YFSETQ. The CDR3 bases are TGCGCCAGCTCCCTTGCAGGGTTGGGGGGGGAGCAGTACTTC. Translating gives CASSLAGLGGEQYF. Full variable domain (remainder filled in from reference TRBV5-1 and TRBJ2-7): KAGVTQTPRYLIKTRGQQVTLSCSPISGHRSVSWYQQTPGQGLQFLFEYFSETQRNKGNFPGRFSGRQFSNSRSEMNVSTLELGDSALYLCASSLAGLGGEQYFGPGTRLTVT.

V usage is TRBV10-2 and J usage is TRBJ2-5; 9 positions match TRBD2. This CDR3 has 15 amino acids. Germline CDR1 reads WSHSY; CDR2 reads SAAADI. The trim removed 2 bases at V and 2 bases at J, leaving 3 bases unmatched. The CDR3 sequence: CASSEAGGGQETQYF. As DNA, the CDR3 is TGCGCCAGCAGTGAGGCGGGAGGGGGTCAAGAGACCCAGTACTTC.

This chain uses TRBV28 with TRBJ1-5; possibly TRBD1 for D (6 bases). Germline V gives CDR1 MDHEN, CDR2 SYDVKM. V was shortened by 2 bases and J by 4 bases, with 15 bases between the two germline ends. The CDR3 length is 16 residues. The CDR3 DNA reads as TGTGCCAGCAGTTTACTGAGGGGGGCTTCGAATCAGCCCCAGCATTTT. Translated: CASSLLRGASNQPQHF.

The CDR3 region is CSVESVGAADTQYF. The CDR3, as DNA: TGCAGCGTTGAATCGGTGGGGGCGGCAGATACGCAGTATTTT. The chain has TRBV29-1 and TRBJ2-3; D is possibly TRBD1 (6 bases). The CDR3 runs 14 residues. V was cut by 2 bases and J by 4 bases, with 13 bases left in between. Germline V gene data show CDR1 as SQVTM and CDR2 as ANQGSEA.